This TCR beta chain came from a study of metastatic and nonmetastatic thyroid tumors. Turning to the study itself: It was across blood and tumor or nodule tissue from malignant and benign thyroid patients that repertoires were compared. General study results and limits: According to reports, the diversity of TCR beta was significantly higher in malignant thyroid tumors than in benign nodules, and this held in both blood and tumor samples.

The CDR3 consists of 12 residues. Trimming stripped 4 bases from V and 5 bases from J, with 8 bases between. This clone was recorded a few times. Its target is not known. All patients were treatment-naive before thyroid surgery. In the authors' workflow: The study took CDR3 differences across clinicopathological groups and made a distant-metastasis classifier for papillary thyroid cancer from them. TCRdb re-called clones from the PCR reads using MiXCR. TCRdb, not the authors, supplied the V and J calls. Counted here are 20,000 or so clones, roughly 22% occurring once; the ten biggest clones make up 10%.

The TCR was taken from a male donor with papillary thyroid cancer or a benign thyroid nodule (not recorded which). Some clones in this sample may be carry-over from other donors' samples. V gene TRBV12-3 or TRBV12-4 combines with J gene TRBJ1-2; D is unclear. The sequenced sample was tumor tissue. The CDR3 DNA is TGTGCCAGCAGTTCCGGACCATATGGCTACACCTTC. Translating it yields CASSSGPYGYTF.